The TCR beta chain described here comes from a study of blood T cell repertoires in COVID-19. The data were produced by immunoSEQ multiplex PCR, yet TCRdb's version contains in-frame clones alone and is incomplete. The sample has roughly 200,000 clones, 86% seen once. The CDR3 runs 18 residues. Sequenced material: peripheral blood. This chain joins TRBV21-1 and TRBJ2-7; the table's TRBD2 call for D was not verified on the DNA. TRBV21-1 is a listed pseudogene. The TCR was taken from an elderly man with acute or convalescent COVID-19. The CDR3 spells CASTVTYSLAGESYEQYV. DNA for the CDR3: TGTGCCAGCACCGTCACCTACTCACTAGCGGGAGAATCCTACGAGCAGTACGTC.